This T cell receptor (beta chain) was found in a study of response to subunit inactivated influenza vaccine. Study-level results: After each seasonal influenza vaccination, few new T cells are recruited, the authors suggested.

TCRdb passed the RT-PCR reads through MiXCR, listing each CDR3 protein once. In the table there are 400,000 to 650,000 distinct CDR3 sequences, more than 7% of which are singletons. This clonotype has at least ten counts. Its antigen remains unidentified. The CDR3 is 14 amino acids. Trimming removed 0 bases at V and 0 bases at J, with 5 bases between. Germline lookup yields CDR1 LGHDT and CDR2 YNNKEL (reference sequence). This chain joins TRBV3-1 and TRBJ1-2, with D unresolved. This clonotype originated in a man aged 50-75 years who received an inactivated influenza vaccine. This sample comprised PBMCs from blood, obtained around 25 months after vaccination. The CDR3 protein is CASSQDPPNYGYTF. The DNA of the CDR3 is TGTGCCAGCAGCCAAGATCCCCCTAACTATGGCTACACCTTC.